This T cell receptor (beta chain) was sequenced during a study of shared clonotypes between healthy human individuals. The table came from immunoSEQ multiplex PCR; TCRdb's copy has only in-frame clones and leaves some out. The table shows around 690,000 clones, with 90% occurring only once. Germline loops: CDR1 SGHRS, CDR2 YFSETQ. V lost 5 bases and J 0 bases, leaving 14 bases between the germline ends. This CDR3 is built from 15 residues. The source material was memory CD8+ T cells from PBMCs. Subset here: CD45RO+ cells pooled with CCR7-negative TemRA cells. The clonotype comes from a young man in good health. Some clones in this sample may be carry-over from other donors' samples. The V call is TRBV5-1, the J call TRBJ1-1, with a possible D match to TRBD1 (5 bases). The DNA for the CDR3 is TGCGCCAGCAGGTTTGGGACGGATTTGAACACTGAAGCTTTCTTT. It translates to CASRFGTDLNTEAFF.